This entry lists 19 T cell receptor beta chains sequenced from one sample in a study of glioma-infiltrating T cells after dendritic cell vaccination. Sequencing was performed with immunoSEQ multiplex PCR; in TCRdb, only in-frame clones are kept and a portion is missing. This sample carries 90,000 or so clones, 75% to 85% of them seen once, and the ten largest clones take roughly 2.1%. Documented time point: after dendritic cell vaccination, including at tumor progression/relapse. Specimen: blood, collected after dendritic cell vaccination. The receptors were gathered from a human donor with glioblastoma.

This clone was observed a few times. The V and J genes are TRBV2 and TRBJ2-7, with D tentatively TRBD2 (6 bases). Germline assignment: CDR1 SNHLY and CDR2 FYNNEI. The CDR3 runs to 12 residues. The V and J ends lost 6 bases and 2 bases respectively, with 8 bases between them. CDR3 loop: CASSGEAYEQYF. The CDR3 DNA sequence: TGTGCCAGCAGCGGGGAGGCCTACGAGCAGTACTTC.

The rearrangement uses TRBV6-1 and TRBJ1-2; D not resolved. This CDR3 has 11 residues. V was pared by 3 bases and J by 5 bases, with 4 bases between. The V gene's germline CDR1 is MNHNS and CDR2 SASEGT. CDR3 nucleotides: TGTGCCAGCAGTGACCTATATGGCTACACCTTC. Protein product: CASSDLYGYTF.

The CDR3 sequence: CASTLQGAMGSMYNQPQHF. The CDR3 DNA sequence: TGTGCCAGTACGTTACAGGGTGCAATGGGGTCGATGTATAATCAGCCCCAGCATTTT. The chain recombines TRBV19 with TRBJ1-5; the D gene is possibly TRBD1 (6 bases). V was trimmed by 7 bases and J by 4 bases, leaving 29 bases between them. Germline V CDR1 and CDR2: LNHDA, SQIVND (reference sequence). The CDR3 length is 19 residues.

This chain joins TRBV13 and TRBJ1-1, with D maybe TRBD1 (6 bases). V lost 7 bases, J lost 3 bases, and 15 bases lay in between. This CDR3 spans 14 amino acids. Germline V gene sequence: CDR1 PRHDT, CDR2 FYEKMQ (reference sequence). The CDR3 sequence is CASTRGGGYTEAFF. CDR3 nucleotide sequence: TGTGCCAGCACCCGAGGGGGAGGGTACACTGAAGCTTTCTTT.

V gene TRBV6-5 combines with J gene TRBJ1-2; the D is unclear. This CDR3 is built from 15 residues. Germline loops: CDR1 MNHEY, CDR2 SVGAGI. V was trimmed by 2 bases and J by 5 bases, leaving 15 bases between them. As DNA, the CDR3 is TGTGCCAGCAGTTACAGCGGCGGTCAAGCATATGGCTACACCTTC. This codes for CASSYSGGQAYGYTF.

V usage is TRBV6-6 and J usage is TRBJ2-1; 7 bases map to TRBD1. The CDR3 sequence is 15 residues long. CDR1 is MNHNY and CDR2 is SVGAGI in the germline V gene (reference sequence). V was pared by 7 bases and J by 4 bases, with 10 bases of the junction left unmatched. CDR3 residues: CASKIQDRLYNEQFF. In DNA, the CDR3 is TGTGCCAGCAAAATACAGGACAGGCTTTACAATGAGCAGTTCTTC.

The rearrangement uses TRBV5-1 and TRBJ2-3; maybe TRBD1 (5 bases). This CDR3 has 15 residues. The V gene lost 4 bases and the J gene lost 7 bases, with 19 bases spanning the gap. Germline values: CDR1 SGHRS, CDR2 YFSETQ. The CDR3 region is CASSIDTTAPNTQYF. The CDR3 DNA reads TGCGCCAGCAGCATCGACACGACAGCCCCAAATACGCAGTATTTT.

V usage is TRBV5-1 and J usage is TRBJ2-7; 8 bases align to TRBD1. CDR1 and CDR2 from the germline V gene are SGHRS and YFSETQ. The V segment lost 2 bases and the J segment 3 bases; nucleotides outside the gene matches: 4. This CDR3 comprises 14 residues. CDR3 loop: CASSFDRGGYEQYF. The CDR3 nucleotides read TGCGCCAGCAGCTTCGACAGGGGAGGCTACGAGCAGTACTTC. The whole variable domain, filled in from reference TRBV5-1 and TRBJ2-7, reads KAGVTQTPRYLIKTRGQQVTLSCSPISGHRSVSWYQQTPGQGLQFLFEYFSETQRNKGNFPGRFSGRQFSNSRSEMNVSTLELGDSALYLCASSFDRGGYEQYFGPGTRLTVT.

The chain recombines TRBV5-1 with TRBJ1-1; TRBD1 is a possible D gene (5 bases). CDR3 length: 14 amino acids. CDR1 is SGHRS and CDR2 is YFSETQ in the germline V gene. Trimming took 3 bases from V and 1 from J, leaving 10 bases between them. CDR3 sequence reads: CASSSGQTNTEAFF. CDR3 coding DNA: TGCGCCAGCAGCTCCGGACAAACGAACACTGAAGCTTTCTTT.

By share, this clone ranks as medium-sized. The chain has TRBV6-1 and TRBJ2-7; 9 nucleotides match TRBD1. The CDR3 totals 14 residues. Germline-derived CDR1 and CDR2 are MNHNS and SASEGT. V was pared by 8 bases and J by 7 bases, with 12 bases of the junction left unmatched. CDR3 nucleotide sequence: TGTGCCAGCGAATCCGGGACAGGGACGGGGGAGCAGTACTTC. Its translation: CASESGTGTGEQYF.

The genes are TRBV6-4 and TRBJ2-7; 7 nucleotides match TRBD1. This CDR3 comprises 15 residues. J was trimmed by 2 bases and V by 3 bases; bases with no gene match: 7. The V gene's germline CDR1 is MRHNA and CDR2 SNTAGT. DNA of the CDR3: TGTGCCAGCAGTGAGTCAGGGGGTCCGGCCTACGAGCAGTACTTC. Translated: CASSESGGPAYEQYF.

This chain joins TRBV9 and TRBJ2-3, with TRBD2 identical over 8 bases. From germline, CDR1 is SGDLS and CDR2 YYNGEE. The V gene end was trimmed by 0 bases and the J gene end by 4 bases; junction bases not matched to a gene: 7. This CDR3 comprises 16 residues. The CDR3 reads CASSVDGGANPDTQYF. CDR3 DNA sequence: TGTGCCAGCAGCGTAGACGGGGGGGCCAACCCAGATACGCAGTATTTT.

The chain uses TRBV5-8 and TRBJ1-2; the match to TRBD1 covers 7 bases. The V gene end was trimmed by 2 bases and the J gene end by 8 bases; junction bases not matched to a gene: 12. The CDR3 covers 15 residues. The germline V gene encodes CDR1 SGHTS and CDR2 YDEGEE. The CDR3 sequence: CASSLDYRGSGGYTF. The CDR3 region has the DNA TGTGCCAGCAGCTTAGATTACAGGGGTTCTGGGGGCTACACCTTC.

The genes are TRBV18 and TRBJ1-4; D call uncertain. From germline, CDR1 is KGHSH and CDR2 LQKENI. The V gene lost 4 bases and the J gene lost 3 bases, with 15 bases spanning the gap. The CDR3 runs to 16 residues. In nucleotides, the CDR3 is TGTGCCAGCTCACGCCTCAGAGGGCCGGCTAATGAAAAACTGTTTTTT. Translating gives CASSRLRGPANEKLFF.

The CDR3 here is CASSVTGTVNEKLFF. The DNA of the CDR3 is TGTGCCAGCAGTGTAACCGGGACAGTAAATGAAAAACTGTTTTTT. V is TRBV25-1 and J is TRBJ1-4, with 7 bases that match TRBD1. CDR3 length: 15 residues. V was pared by 4 bases and J by 5 bases, with 7 bases of the junction left unmatched. Germline CDR1 MGHDK, CDR2 SYGVNS.

Remarks on this clone: Different DNA sequences within this sample yield the same CDR3. The chain joins TRBV19 to TRBJ1-1, with TRBD1 as a possible D gene (6 bases). CDR1 is LNHDA, CDR2 SQIVND, per germline (reference sequence). V was shortened by 6 bases and J by 0 bases, with 8 bases between the two germline ends. The CDR3 length is 13 residues. For the CDR3, the DNA is TGTGCCAGTAGCGGACAGCTGAACACTGAAGCTTTCTTT. Translation: CASSGQLNTEAFF.

The rearrangement joins TRBV7-8 to TRBJ2-1; D unresolved. The germline V gene encodes CDR1 SGHVS and CDR2 FQNEAQ. Deletions cut 1 base from V and 4 bases from J, with 20 bases between. CDR3 length: 18 residues. The CDR3 DNA reads TGTGCCAGCAGCTTAGGGCCCCTTCAGCGTACCCAATACAATGAGCAGTTCTTC. This sequence encodes CASSLGPLQRTQYNEQFF.

The chain employs TRBV5-4 and TRBJ1-1; 7 nucleotides match TRBD1. Per germline, CDR1 SGHNT and CDR2 YYREEE (reference sequence). CDR3 length equals 14 residues. V dropped 4 bases and J dropped 1; count of bases not matched to a gene: 4. The CDR3 DNA reads TGTGCCAGCAGCATAACAGGGGCGAACACTGAAGCTTTCTTT. Translating it yields CASSITGANTEAFF.

The CDR3 region has the DNA TGTGCCAGCATGGGGGGGGCAAGCTATGGCTACACCTTC. Protein: CASMGGASYGYTF. V usage is TRBV6-5 and J usage is TRBJ1-2; a possible D gene is TRBD1 (6 bases). The CDR3 totals 13 residues. Germline V CDR1 and CDR2: MNHEY, SVGAGI. The V gene lost 7 bases and the J gene lost 4 bases, with 13 bases spanning the gap.